This note documents a single TCR beta chain sequence. Its antigen is as yet unknown. Time point here: patch test 1, 2 weeks after DPC sensitization. Treatment of the sample: therapeutic diphenylcyclopropenone sensitization with weekly scalp DPC. This entry belongs to a study of human T cells and chemical hapten exposure. Study as a whole: Diphenylcyclopropenone was administered weekly to the scalp of patients throughout the approximately 25-week study. Alopecia areata, totalis or universalis affected patients who were mostly female. DPC at 0.01% went onto the upper back in patch tests, read at 6 days.

General observations from the study: Expanded TCRs formed significantly more large CDR3 similarity clusters than controls.

TCRdb redid the calling of the RACE reads with MiXCR, one entry per CDR3 protein. The table lists roughly 190,000 distinct CDR3 sequences, around 24% of them singletons. Germline V gene lookup returns CDR1 GTSNPN and CDR2 SVGIG (reference sequence). The CDR3 length is 13 residues. V was shortened by 2 bases and J by 6 bases, with 10 bases between the two germline ends. This sequence joins TRBV30 and TRBJ2-2; D unresolved. The TCR comes from a woman aged 45-65 years with alopecia areata. Some clones in this sample may be carry-over from other donors' samples. The sample here was whole blood, taken in connection with sensitization to the hapten diphenylcyclopropenone (DPC). CDR3 DNA: TGTGCCTGGAGTCCCACAGCGTCCGGGGAGCTGTTTTTT. Protein: CAWSPTASGELFF.